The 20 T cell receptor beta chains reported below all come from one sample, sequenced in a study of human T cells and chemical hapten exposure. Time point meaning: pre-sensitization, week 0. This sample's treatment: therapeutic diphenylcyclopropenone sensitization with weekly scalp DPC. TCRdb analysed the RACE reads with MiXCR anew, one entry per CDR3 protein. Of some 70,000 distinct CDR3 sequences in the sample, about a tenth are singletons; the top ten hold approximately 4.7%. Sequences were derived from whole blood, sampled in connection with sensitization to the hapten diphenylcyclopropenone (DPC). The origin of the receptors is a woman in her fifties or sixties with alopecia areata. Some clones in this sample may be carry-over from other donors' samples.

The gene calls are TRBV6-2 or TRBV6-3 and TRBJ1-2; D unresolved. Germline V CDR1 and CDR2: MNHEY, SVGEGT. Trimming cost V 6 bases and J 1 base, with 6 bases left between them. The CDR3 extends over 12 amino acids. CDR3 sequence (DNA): TGTGCCAGCAGAGAGCTTAACTATGGCTACACCTTC. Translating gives CASRELNYGYTF.

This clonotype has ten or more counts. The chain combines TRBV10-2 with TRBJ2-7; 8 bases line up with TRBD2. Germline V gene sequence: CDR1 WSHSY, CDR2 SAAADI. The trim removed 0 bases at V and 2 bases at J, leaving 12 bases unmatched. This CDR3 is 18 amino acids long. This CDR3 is CASSESGLSLAAPYEQYF. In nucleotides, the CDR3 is TGCGCCAGCAGTGAGTCTGGTCTGTCACTAGCGGCACCCTACGAGCAGTACTTC.

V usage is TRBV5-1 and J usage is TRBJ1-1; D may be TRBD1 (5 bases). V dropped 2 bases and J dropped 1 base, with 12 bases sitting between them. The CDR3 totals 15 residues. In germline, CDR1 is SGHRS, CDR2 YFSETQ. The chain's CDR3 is CASSFTRVKNTEAFF. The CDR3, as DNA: TGCGCCAGCAGCTTCACCAGGGTCAAGAACACTGAAGCTTTCTTT.

This chain's CDR3 is CASSPGGNTDTQYF. DNA of the CDR3: TGTGCCAGCTCACCAGGGGGGAACACAGATACGCAGTATTTT. This chain joins TRBV18 and TRBJ2-3; perhaps TRBD2 as D (6 bases). The V gene lost 2 bases and the J gene lost 2 bases, with 8 bases spanning the gap. This CDR3 has 14 residues. CDR1 and CDR2 from the germline V gene are KGHSH and LQKENI.

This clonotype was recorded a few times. CDR3 region: CASSKGGTSGGYYNEQFF. In DNA form, the CDR3 reads TGTGCCAGCAGCAAAGGAGGGACTAGCGGGGGGTACTACAATGAGCAGTTCTTC. The chain joins TRBV9 to TRBJ2-1; 15 nucleotides agree with TRBD2. V lost 4 bases to trimming and J lost 3 bases; unmatched junction nucleotides: 8. CDR1 SGDLS and CDR2 YYNGEE come from the germline V gene. This CDR3 spans 18 amino acids.

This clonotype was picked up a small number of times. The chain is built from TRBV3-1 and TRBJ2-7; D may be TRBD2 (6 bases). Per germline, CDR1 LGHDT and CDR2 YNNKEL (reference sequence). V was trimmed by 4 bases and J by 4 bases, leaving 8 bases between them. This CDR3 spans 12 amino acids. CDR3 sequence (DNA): TGTGCCAGCAGCCGAGGGACTTACGAGCAGTACTTC. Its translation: CASSRGTYEQYF.

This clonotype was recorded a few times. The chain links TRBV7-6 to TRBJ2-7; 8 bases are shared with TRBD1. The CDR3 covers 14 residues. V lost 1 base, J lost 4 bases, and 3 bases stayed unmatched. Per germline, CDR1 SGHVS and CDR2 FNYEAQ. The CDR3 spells CASSLEDRAYEQYF. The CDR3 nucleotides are TGTGCCAGCAGCTTAGAGGACAGGGCGTACGAGCAGTACTTC.

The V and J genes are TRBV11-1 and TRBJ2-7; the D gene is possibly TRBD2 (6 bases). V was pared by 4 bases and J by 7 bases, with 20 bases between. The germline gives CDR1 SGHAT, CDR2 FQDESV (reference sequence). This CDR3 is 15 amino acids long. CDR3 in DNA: TGTGCCAGCAGCTCCGAGGAGGGCCCAGGGTGGGAGCAGTACTTC. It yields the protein CASSSEEGPGWEQYF.

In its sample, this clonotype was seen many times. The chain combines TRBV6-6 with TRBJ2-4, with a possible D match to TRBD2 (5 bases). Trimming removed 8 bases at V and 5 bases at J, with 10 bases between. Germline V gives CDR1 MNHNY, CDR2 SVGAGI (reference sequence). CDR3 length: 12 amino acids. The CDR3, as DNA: TGTGCCAGCTCTGGGCGGGAAAACATTCAGTACTTC. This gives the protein CASSGRENIQYF.

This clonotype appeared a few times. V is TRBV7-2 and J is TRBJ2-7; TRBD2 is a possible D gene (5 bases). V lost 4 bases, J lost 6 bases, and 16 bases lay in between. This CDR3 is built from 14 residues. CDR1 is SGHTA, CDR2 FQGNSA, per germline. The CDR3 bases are TGTGCCAGCAGCTCCGACCGGGGTGTAACCGAGCAGTACTTC. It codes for CASSSDRGVTEQYF.

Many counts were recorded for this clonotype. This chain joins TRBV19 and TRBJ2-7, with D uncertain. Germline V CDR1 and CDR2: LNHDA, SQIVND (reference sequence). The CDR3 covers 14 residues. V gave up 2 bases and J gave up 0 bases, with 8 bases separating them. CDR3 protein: CASSIIADSYEQYF. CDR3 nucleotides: TGTGCCAGTAGTATAATCGCAGACTCCTACGAGCAGTACTTC.

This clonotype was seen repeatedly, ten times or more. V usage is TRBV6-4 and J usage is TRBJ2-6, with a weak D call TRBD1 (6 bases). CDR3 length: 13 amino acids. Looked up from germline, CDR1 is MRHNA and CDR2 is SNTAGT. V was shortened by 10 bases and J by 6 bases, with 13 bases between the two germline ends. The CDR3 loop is CAMDSKSANVLTF. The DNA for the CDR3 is TGTGCCATGGACAGTAAATCGGCCAACGTCCTGACTTTC.

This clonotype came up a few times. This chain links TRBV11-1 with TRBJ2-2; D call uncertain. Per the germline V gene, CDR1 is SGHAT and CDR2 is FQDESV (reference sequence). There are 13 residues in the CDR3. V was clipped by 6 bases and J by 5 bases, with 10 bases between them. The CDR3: CASSLGITGELFF. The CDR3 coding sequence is TGTGCCAGCAGTCTTGGAATAACCGGGGAGCTGTTTTTT. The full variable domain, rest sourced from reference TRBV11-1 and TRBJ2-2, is EAEVAQSPRYKITEKSQAVAFWCDPISGHATLYWYRQILGQGPELLVQFQDESVVDDSQLPKDRFSAERLKGVDSTLKIQPAELGDSAMYLCASSLGITGELFFGEGSRLTVL.

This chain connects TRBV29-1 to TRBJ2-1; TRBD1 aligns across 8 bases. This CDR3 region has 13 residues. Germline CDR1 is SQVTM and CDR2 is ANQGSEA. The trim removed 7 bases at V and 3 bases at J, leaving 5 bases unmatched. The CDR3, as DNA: TGCAGCGCCCAGGGGGCCAACTACAATGAGCAGTTCTTC. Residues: CSAQGANYNEQFF.

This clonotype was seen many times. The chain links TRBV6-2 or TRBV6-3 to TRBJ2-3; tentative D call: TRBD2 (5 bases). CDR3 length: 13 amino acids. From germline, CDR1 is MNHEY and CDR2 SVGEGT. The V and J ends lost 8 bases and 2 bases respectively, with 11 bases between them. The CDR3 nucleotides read TGTGCCAGCTCAAACGGGGTCACAGATACGCAGTATTTT. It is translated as CASSNGVTDTQYF.

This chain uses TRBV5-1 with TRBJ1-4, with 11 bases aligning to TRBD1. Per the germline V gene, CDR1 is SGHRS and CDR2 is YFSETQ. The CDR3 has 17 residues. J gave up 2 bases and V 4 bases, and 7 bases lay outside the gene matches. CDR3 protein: CASSAGQGAQTNEKLFF. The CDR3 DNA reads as TGCGCCAGCAGCGCCGGACAGGGGGCGCAGACTAATGAAAAACTGTTTTTT.

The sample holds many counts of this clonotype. CDR3 sequence (DNA): TGCAGTGCCGAAGACTTCCTTTCCTACAATGAGCAGTTCTTC. As protein: CSAEDFLSYNEQFF. The chain combines TRBV20-1 with TRBJ2-1; D remains unclear. V lost 6 bases and J 1 base, leaving 13 bases between the germline ends. This CDR3 is built from 14 residues. CDR1 and CDR2 (germline): DFQATT, SNEGSKA (reference sequence).

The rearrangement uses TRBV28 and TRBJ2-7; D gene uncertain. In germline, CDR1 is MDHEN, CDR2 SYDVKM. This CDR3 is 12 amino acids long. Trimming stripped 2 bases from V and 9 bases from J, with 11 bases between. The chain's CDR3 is CASSLGGRRQYF. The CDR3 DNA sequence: TGTGCCAGCAGTTTAGGTGGACGGCGGCAGTACTTC.

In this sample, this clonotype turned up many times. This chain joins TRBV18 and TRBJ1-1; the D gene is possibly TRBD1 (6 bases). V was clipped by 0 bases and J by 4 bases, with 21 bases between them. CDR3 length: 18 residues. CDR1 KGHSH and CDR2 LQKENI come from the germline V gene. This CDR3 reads CASSPPGPLGGAATEAFF. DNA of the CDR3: TGTGCCAGCTCACCACCGGGGCCTCTAGGGGGGGCGGCCACTGAAGCTTTCTTT.

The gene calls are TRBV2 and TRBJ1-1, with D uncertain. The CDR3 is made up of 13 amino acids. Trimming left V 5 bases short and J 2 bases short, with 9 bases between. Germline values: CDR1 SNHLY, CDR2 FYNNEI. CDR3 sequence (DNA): TGTGCCAGCAGTCAGGACTTAAACACTGAAGCTTTCTTT. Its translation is CASSQDLNTEAFF.